The rows below give T cell receptor beta chains drawn from one sample of a study of T cell repertoires in cytomegalovirus infection. Antigens of these TCRs are unknown. In TCRdb, the reads were re-called with MiXCR into one record per CDR3 protein. Of 700,000 to 850,000 distinct CDR3 sequences listed, about 33% are singletons. Sequences were derived from cultured CD8+ T cells from PBMCs, sampled from culture after CMV antigen stimulation. All receptors come from a human donor in good health (CMV status not recorded). Some clones in this sample may be carry-over from other donors' samples. Each CDR3 is given with its conserved first and last residue. The D gene is left open where the match is weak. Clone sizes are given selectively: once, few, many, or a class where the clone is expanded.

j_call: TRBJ2-7; v_call: TRBV19; d_call: TRBD1; clone_size: NA; cdr3_aa: CASTGRTGGRYEQYF; cdr3_nt: TGTGCCAGTACTGGACGGACAGGGGGCAGGTACGAGCAGTACTTC
j_call: TRBJ2-2; v_call: TRBV12-3/TRBV12-4; d_call: NA; clone_size: few; cdr3_aa: CAATENTGELFF; cdr3_nt: TGTGCCGCGACAGAGAACACCGGGGAGCTGTTTTTT
j_call: TRBJ2-3; v_call: TRBV6-1; d_call: TRBD2; clone_size: NA; cdr3_aa: CASSSDRGLRPLDTQYF; cdr3_nt: TGTGCCAGCAGTTCAGATCGGGGACTAAGGCCTCTAGATACGCAGTATTTT
j_call: TRBJ1-1; v_call: TRBV7-8; d_call: NA; clone_size: many; cdr3_aa: CASSFYNRNEAFF; cdr3_nt: TGTGCCAGCAGCTTCTATAACAGAAATGAAGCTTTCTTT
j_call: TRBJ1-2; v_call: TRBV5-6; d_call: NA; clone_size: few; cdr3_aa: CASSHGPGHYDNGYTF; cdr3_nt: TGTGCCAGCAGCCACGGACCGGGACATTATGATAATGGCTACACCTTC
j_call: TRBJ1-2; v_call: TRBV7-9; d_call: NA; clone_size: many; cdr3_aa: CASYGIYGYTF; cdr3_nt: TGTGCCTCCTACGGTATCTATGGCTACACCTTC
j_call: TRBJ2-1; v_call: TRBV12-3/TRBV12-4; d_call: NA; clone_size: once; cdr3_aa: CASSRVNEQFF; cdr3_nt: TGTGCCAGCAGTCGGGTGAATGAGCAGTTCTTC
j_call: TRBJ1-4; v_call: TRBV12-3/TRBV12-4; d_call: NA; clone_size: many; cdr3_aa: CASSLDEKLFF; cdr3_nt: TGTGCCAGCAGCTTAGATGAAAAACTGTTTTTT
j_call: TRBJ2-7; v_call: TRBV7-9; d_call: NA; clone_size: NA; cdr3_aa: CASSQAPLADYEQYF; cdr3_nt: TGTGCCAGCAGCCAAGCACCCTTAGCAGACTACGAGCAGTACTTC
j_call: TRBJ1-6; v_call: TRBV7-8; d_call: TRBD1; clone_size: few; cdr3_aa: CASSLGPGGGSPLHF; cdr3_nt: TGTGCCAGCAGCTTAGGCCCAGGGGGCGGATCACCCCTCCACTTT
j_call: TRBJ2-1; v_call: TRBV19; d_call: NA; clone_size: few; cdr3_aa: CASRVHNEQFF; cdr3_nt: TGTGCCAGTAGGGTTCACAATGAGCAGTTCTTC
j_call: TRBJ1-3; v_call: TRBV4-2; d_call: NA; clone_size: NA; cdr3_aa: CASSQEGLGKQPGNTIYF; cdr3_nt: TGTGCCAGCAGCCAAGAAGGGCTTGGGAAACAGCCTGGAAACACCATATATTTT
j_call: TRBJ2-2; v_call: TRBV12-5; d_call: NA; clone_size: NA; cdr3_aa: CASGLPKTGELFF; cdr3_nt: TGTGCTAGTGGTTTGCCCAAGACCGGGGAGCTGTTTTTT
j_call: TRBJ1-2; v_call: TRBV20-1; d_call: NA; clone_size: NA; cdr3_aa: CSASRQESYGYTF; cdr3_nt: TGCAGTGCTAGTCGGCAGGAAAGCTATGGCTACACCTTC
j_call: TRBJ2-6; v_call: TRBV15; d_call: TRBD1; clone_size: few; cdr3_aa: CATSPFPGQGRSGANVLTF; cdr3_nt: TGTGCCACCAGCCCCTTTCCGGGACAGGGGCGCTCTGGGGCCAACGTCCTGACTTTC
j_call: TRBJ1-5; v_call: TRBV7-9; d_call: NA; clone_size: many; cdr3_aa: CASSRGNQPQHF; cdr3_nt: TGTGCCAGCTCCCGCGGGAATCAGCCCCAGCATTTT
j_call: TRBJ2-7; v_call: TRBV7-9; d_call: TRBD1; clone_size: NA; cdr3_aa: CASSSPGTGGSYEQYF; cdr3_nt: TGTGCCAGCAGTTCACCCGGGACAGGGGGCTCCTACGAGCAGTACTTC
j_call: TRBJ1-1; v_call: TRBV7-8; d_call: NA; clone_size: many; cdr3_aa: CASTPHSDRPTRRENTEAFF; cdr3_nt: TGTGCCAGCACCCCCCACTCCGACAGACCTACCCGAAGGGAGAACACTGAAGCTTTCTTT
j_call: TRBJ1-1; v_call: TRBV20-1; d_call: NA; clone_size: NA; cdr3_aa: CSVVTPEAFF; cdr3_nt: TGCAGTGTAGTAACCCCTGAAGCTTTCTTT
j_call: TRBJ2-1; v_call: TRBV2; d_call: NA; clone_size: NA; cdr3_aa: CASGRPGNEQFF; cdr3_nt: TGTGCCAGCGGACGACCGGGCAATGAGCAGTTCTTC
j_call: TRBJ2-1; v_call: TRBV27; d_call: NA; clone_size: once; cdr3_aa: CASSSSSPGYYNEQFF; cdr3_nt: TGTGCCAGCAGTTCTTCTAGCCCTGGGTACTACAATGAGCAGTTCTTC
j_call: TRBJ2-1; v_call: TRBV20-1; d_call: TRBD1; clone_size: NA; cdr3_aa: CSARWDSSGNEQFF; cdr3_nt: TGCAGTGCTAGATGGGACAGTTCGGGCAATGAGCAGTTCTTC
j_call: TRBJ1-1; v_call: TRBV20-1; d_call: NA; clone_size: NA; cdr3_aa: CSARGLRTSEEGTEAFF; cdr3_nt: TGCAGTGCTAGAGGCCTTCGGACGAGCGAAGAGGGCACTGAAGCTTTCTTT
j_call: TRBJ2-6; v_call: TRBV27; d_call: NA; clone_size: NA; cdr3_aa: CASSLSASGANVLTF; cdr3_nt: TGTGCCAGCAGTTTATCCGCCTCTGGGGCCAACGTCCTGACTTTC
j_call: TRBJ2-2; v_call: TRBV7-9; d_call: NA; clone_size: many; cdr3_aa: CAAPGSATGELFF; cdr3_nt: TGTGCCGCGCCAGGGTCGGCCACCGGGGAGCTGTTTTTT